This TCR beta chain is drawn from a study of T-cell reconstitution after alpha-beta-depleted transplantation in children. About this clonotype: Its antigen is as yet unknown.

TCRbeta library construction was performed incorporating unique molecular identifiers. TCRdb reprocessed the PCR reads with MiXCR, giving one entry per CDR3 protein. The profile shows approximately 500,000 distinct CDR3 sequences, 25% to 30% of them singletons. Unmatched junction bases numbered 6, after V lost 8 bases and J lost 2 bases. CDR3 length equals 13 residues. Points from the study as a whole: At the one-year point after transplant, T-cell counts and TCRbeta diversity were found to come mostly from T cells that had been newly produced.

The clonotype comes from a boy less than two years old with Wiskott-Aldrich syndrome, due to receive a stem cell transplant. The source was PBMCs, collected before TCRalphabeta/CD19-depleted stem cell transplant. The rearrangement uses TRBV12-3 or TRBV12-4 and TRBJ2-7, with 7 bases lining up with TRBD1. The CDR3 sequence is CASSGTAAYEQYF. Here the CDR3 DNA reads TGTGCCAGCTCGGGGACAGCCGCCTACGAGCAGTACTTC.